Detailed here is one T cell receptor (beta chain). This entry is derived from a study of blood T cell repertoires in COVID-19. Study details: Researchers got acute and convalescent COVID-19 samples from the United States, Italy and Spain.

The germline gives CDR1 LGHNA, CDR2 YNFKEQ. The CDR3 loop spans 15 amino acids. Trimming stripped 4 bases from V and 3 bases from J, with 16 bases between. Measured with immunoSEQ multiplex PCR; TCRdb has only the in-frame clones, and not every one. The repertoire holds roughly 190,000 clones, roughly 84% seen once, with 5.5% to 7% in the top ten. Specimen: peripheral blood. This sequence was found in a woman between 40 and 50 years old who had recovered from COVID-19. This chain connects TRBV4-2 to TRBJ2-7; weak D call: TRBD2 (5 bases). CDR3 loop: CASSREPGKHYEQYF. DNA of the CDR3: TGTGCCAGCAGCCGGGAGCCCGGGAAACACTACGAGCAGTACTTC.